One and the same sample provided the 12 T cell receptor beta chains below, sequenced in a study of human T cells and chemical hapten exposure. TCRdb redid the calling of the RACE reads with MiXCR, one entry per CDR3 protein. The sample yields under 75,000 distinct CDR3 sequences, 8.5% seen once. Time point of the sample: patch test 2, 6 weeks after DPC sensitization. Described treatment: therapeutic diphenylcyclopropenone sensitization with weekly scalp DPC. Material: whole blood, obtained in connection with sensitization to the hapten diphenylcyclopropenone (DPC). The receptors originated from a woman between 45 and 60 years old with alopecia areata. Some clones in this sample may be carry-over from other donors' samples.

The chain couples TRBV29-1 to TRBJ2-5; TRBD1 or TRBD2 may be the D gene (5 bases each). This CDR3 spans 11 amino acids. Trimming shortened V by 6 bases and J by 3 bases, and 8 bases separated the two germline ends. Germline V CDR1 and CDR2: SQVTM, ANQGSEA. The CDR3 bases are TGCAGCGTGGTGGGGGAAGAGACCCAGTACTTC. Its protein is CSVVGEETQYF.

The chain carries TRBV11-2 and TRBJ2-2, with 13 bases lining up with TRBD2. The length of the CDR3 is 15 residues. The V gene's germline CDR1 is SGHAT and CDR2 FQNNGV. Trimming took 6 bases from V and 6 from J; bases not matched to a gene: 4. In DNA, the CDR3 is TGTGCCAGCAGACTAGCGGGGGGGCGGTCCGGGGAGCTGTTTTTT. Encoded protein: CASRLAGGRSGELFF.

The rearrangement uses TRBV29-1 and TRBJ2-3; a possible D gene is TRBD1 (5 bases). The CDR3 spans 17 residues. Germline V gene data show CDR1 as SQVTM and CDR2 as ANQGSEA. Trimming took off 5 bases at V and 1 base at J, with 22 bases between the two ends. This CDR3 reads CSVYHPTGPKGTDTQYF. The CDR3 DNA follows: TGCAGCGTTTATCACCCTACAGGACCAAAGGGCACAGATACGCAGTATTTT.

In this sample, this clonotype turned up a few times. This chain uses TRBV4-3 with TRBJ2-7; D gene ambiguous. Trimming took off 4 bases at V and 7 bases at J, with 17 bases between the two ends. The CDR3 is 14 amino acids. Per the germline V gene, CDR1 is LGHNA and CDR2 is YSLEER. CDR3 residues: CASSLAEGPREQYF. The CDR3 region has the DNA TGCGCCAGCAGCCTGGCGGAAGGCCCCCGGGAGCAGTACTTC.

This clonotype has a count of ten or more. J is TRBJ2-7 and V is TRBV13; 7 bases match TRBD2. In germline, CDR1 is PRHDT, CDR2 FYEKMQ (reference sequence). The CDR3 contains 13 residues. V was clipped by 7 bases and J by 5 bases; unmatched bases: 8. CDR3: CASIGGGRNEQYF. CDR3 in DNA: TGTGCCAGCATTGGGGGGGGGAGGAACGAGCAGTACTTC.

This clonotype was seen many times. CDR3: CASSVQGRGGTDTQYF. CDR3 bases: TGTGCCAGCAGCGTCCAGGGGCGAGGTGGCACAGATACGCAGTATTTT. The chain uses TRBV7-9 and TRBJ2-3; a possible D gene is TRBD1 (6 bases). Germline CDR1 reads SEHNR; CDR2 reads FQNEAQ (reference sequence). V lost 5 bases to trimming and J lost 1 base, with 16 bases between them. CDR3 length: 16 amino acids.

The chain has TRBV4-2 and TRBJ2-5; D is unresolved. Germline CDR1 and CDR2: LGHNA and YNFKEQ. V shed 0 bases and J shed 7 bases, with 15 bases lying between them. The CDR3 sequence is 15 residues long. The CDR3 DNA sequence: TGTGCCAGCAGCCAAGAAGTTTCCGGGCTTGGGACCCAGTACTTC. Translated: CASSQEVSGLGTQYF.

The sample holds many counts of this clonotype. This chain connects TRBV7-8 to TRBJ1-4, with D unresolved. The V gene's germline CDR1 is SGHVS and CDR2 FQNEAQ. V was clipped by 0 bases and J by 4 bases, with 9 bases between them. The CDR3 sequence is 15 residues long. The CDR3 loop reads CASSLAGRVNEKLFF. CDR3 nucleotides: TGTGCCAGCAGCTTAGCGGGCCGAGTTAATGAAAAACTGTTTTTT.

This clonotype occurred a few times. An end of the junction does not agree with germline; a read error may underlie this. This chain uses TRBV3-1 with TRBJ2-1; unclear D gene. The CDR3 has 12 residues. Germline CDR1 LGHDT, CDR2 YNNKEL (reference sequence). The CDR3 sequence: CASSQGKGLAIF. DNA for the CDR3: TGTGCCAGCAGCCAAGGAAAAGGTTTGGCCATCTTC.

This clonotype was found many times. The V call is TRBV12-3 or TRBV12-4, the J call TRBJ2-7; 11 bases fit TRBD2. Trimming took 6 bases from V and 0 from J; bases not matched to a gene: 4. This CDR3 is 15 amino acids long. The CDR3 DNA reads as TGTGCCAGCAGCTCCGGGACTAGCGGCTCCTACGAGCAGTACTTC. Translating gives CASSSGTSGSYEQYF.

In this sample, this clonotype turned up many times. DNA of the CDR3: TGTGCCAGCAGCTCCGACAGGGCTGGTCGCGAGCAGTACTTC. Translated, it gives CASSSDRAGREQYF. The chain uses TRBV7-8 and TRBJ2-7; 7 bases are a match to TRBD1. This CDR3 has 14 residues. V trimming: 4 bases; J trimming: 6 bases; junction bases outside the gene matches: 9. CDR1 is SGHVS, CDR2 FQNEAQ, per germline.

This clonotype was found a few times. The chain is built from TRBV7-2 and TRBJ1-1, with D possibly TRBD1 on 5 matching bases. Deletions cut 3 bases from V and 5 bases from J, with 10 bases between. CDR1 SGHTA and CDR2 FQGNSA come from the germline V gene. The CDR3 length is 13 residues. In nucleotides, the CDR3 is TGTGCCAGCAGCTTGCGAGGGGAGACTGAAGCTTTCTTT. Amino acids: CASSLRGETEAFF.